Presented here are 30 T cell receptor beta chains from one specimen sequenced in a study of blood T cells in healthy people across ages. Alongside a J-beta primer mix, a sample-barcoded 5' primer served in a second PCR lasting about 7 to 11 cycles. TCRdb re-called the 5' RACE reads with MiXCR, one entry per CDR3 protein. The sample shows about 1.5 million distinct CDR3 sequences, roughly 43% of them seen only once. Material for sequencing was blood. These receptors all stem from a woman between 18 and 30 years old in good health.

This chain uses TRBV24-1 with TRBJ2-5; D gene ambiguous. Germline CDR1 and CDR2: KGHDR and SFDVKD. Deletions cut 0 bases from V and 11 bases from J, with 15 bases between. The CDR3 covers 14 residues. The CDR3 DNA reads as TGTGCCACCAGTGATTTGGGCCCATACAATGAGCAGTACTTC. The encoded protein is CATSDLGPYNEQYF.

Details on this clonotype: This may arise from a read error, as a much more abundant clone is one base away. The V and J genes are TRBV28 and TRBJ2-7; 14 bases fit TRBD2. Germline trimming cut 6 bases from V and 7 bases from J; bases unmatched to any gene: 14. Germline assignment: CDR1 MDHEN and CDR2 SYDVKM. This CDR3 is 17 amino acids long. This CDR3 is CASRPRLAGGFYNEQYF. The CDR3 DNA sequence: TGTGCCAGCAGACCTAGACTAGCGGGAGGGTTCTACAATGAGCAGTACTTC.

This clonotype was seen a single time. The chain uses TRBV7-9 and TRBJ2-7, with 10 bases aligning to TRBD1. The ends lost 4 bases at V and 6 bases at J; junction bases unmatched: 9. The CDR3 length is 15 residues. CDR1 and CDR2 from the germline V gene are SEHNR and FQNEAQ (reference sequence). The CDR3 here is CASSWGTGAVPEQYF. Here the CDR3 DNA reads TGTGCCAGCAGCTGGGGGACAGGGGCTGTCCCCGAGCAGTACTTC. The full variable domain, rest sourced from reference TRBV7-9 and TRBJ2-7, is DTGVSQNPRHKITKRGQNVTFRCDPISEHNRLYWYRQTLGQGPEFLTYFQNEAQLEKSRLLSDRFSAERPKGSFSTLEIQRTEQGDSAMYLCASSWGTGAVPEQYFGPGTRLTVT.

The chain recombines TRBV21-1 with TRBJ2-7; TRBD1, the table's D call, was not compared with the DNA. TRBV21-1 is termed a pseudogene. This CDR3 has 16 amino acids. CDR3 nucleotides: TGTGCCAGCAGCACACCGACAGGGGAGATCCCCTACGAGCAGTACTTC. It yields the protein CASSTPTGEIPYEQYF.

Points on this clonotype: Since a much larger clone is just one base distant, this may be a read error. This chain joins TRBV6-2 or TRBV6-3 and TRBJ2-3; possible D gene TRBD2, 6 bases. There are 13 residues in the CDR3. Germline lookup yields CDR1 MNHEY and CDR2 SVGEGT. The DNA for the CDR3 is TGTGCCAGCAGGGGCACTAGCACAGATATGCAGTATTTT. Amino acids: CASRGTSTDMQYF.

The table lists this clonotype with a few counts. This chain joins TRBV6-1 and TRBJ2-3; D perhaps matches TRBD2 (5 bases). The CDR3 covers 17 residues. The V end was cut by 6 bases, the J end by 2 bases, with 21 bases between. Germline CDR1 MNHNS, CDR2 SASEGT. CDR3 DNA: TGTGCCAGCAGCTCCCCCGAGAGGGCTGCAAACACAGATACGCAGTATTTT. Translated, it gives CASSSPERAANTDTQYF.

This clonotype came up a few times. The gene calls are TRBV4-3 and TRBJ2-7; no definite D call. CDR1 LGHNA and CDR2 YSLEER come from the germline V gene. Trimming shortened V by 0 bases and J by 0 bases, and 6 bases separated the two germline ends. The CDR3 totals 14 residues. The CDR3 here is CASSQDSNSYEQYF. The CDR3 nucleotides are TGCGCCAGCAGCCAAGATTCCAACTCCTACGAGCAGTACTTC.

The chain couples TRBV28 to TRBJ2-1; maybe TRBD2 (5 bases). The CDR3 spans 15 residues. V lost 5 bases and J 7 bases, leaving 18 bases between the germline ends. CDR1 and CDR2 (germline): MDHEN, SYDVKM. The CDR3 loop reads CASSRPQTGGNEQFF. The CDR3 region has the DNA TGTGCCAGCAGTCGACCACAGACCGGAGGAAATGAGCAGTTCTTC.

This clonotype was recorded many times. The chain employs TRBV29-1 and TRBJ1-1; 9 bases agree with TRBD1. Germline V CDR1 and CDR2: SQVTM, ANQGSEA. The CDR3 extends over 16 amino acids. The junction had 12 bases not matched to a gene; V was cut back by 0 bases and J by 7 bases. The CDR3 reads CSVEDWIRDRVGEAFF. The DNA for the CDR3 is TGCAGCGTTGAAGATTGGATCCGGGACAGGGTGGGTGAAGCTTTCTTT.

CDR3 DNA sequence: TGCGCCAGCAGCCCACAAAGCACCCCCAACAATGAGCAGTTCTTC. Translated: CASSPQSTPNNEQFF. The rearrangement uses TRBV5-1 and TRBJ2-1; D call uncertain. The length of the CDR3 is 15 residues. Trimming took off 4 bases at V and 5 bases at J, with 16 bases between the two ends. Germline CDR1 reads SGHRS; CDR2 reads YFSETQ.

This clonotype was picked up a small number of times. The chain has TRBV20-1 and TRBJ2-5, with 9 bases fitting TRBD2. Germline V CDR1 and CDR2: DFQATT, SNEGSKA (reference sequence). V shed 5 bases and J 5 bases; nucleotides not matched to a gene: 21. The CDR3 is made up of 18 amino acids. CDR3: CSAPPGLAKVSSGETQYF. CDR3 DNA sequence: TGCAGTGCTCCGCCGGGACTAGCCAAGGTGTCTTCTGGGGAGACCCAGTACTTC.

This clonotype has just one count. This chain joins TRBV20-1 and TRBJ1-6; no reliable D call. V was clipped by 1 base and J by 14 bases, with 12 bases between them. The CDR3 has 12 amino acids. The V gene's germline CDR1 is DFQATT and CDR2 SNEGSKA (reference sequence). CDR3 sequence reads: CSARAPDFTLHF. CDR3 nucleotide sequence: TGCAGTGCTAGAGCGCCCGATTTCACCCTCCACTTT.

V is TRBV20-1 and J is TRBJ1-5, with 8 bases fitting TRBD1. The V gene's germline CDR1 is DFQATT and CDR2 SNEGSKA (reference sequence). The CDR3 length is 16 residues. The junction had 10 bases not matched to a gene; V was cut back by 1 base and J by 5 bases. Written as DNA, the CDR3 is TGCAGTGCTAGAGGTTGGCAGGGGGCGTGGGATCAGCCCCAGCATTTT. It yields the protein CSARGWQGAWDQPQHF.

V and J are TRBV5-1 and TRBJ1-6, with TRBD1 matching 8 bases. Losses at the gene ends were 1 base for V and 0 bases for J; bases not matched to a gene: 6. This CDR3 is 18 amino acids long. CDR1 SGHRS and CDR2 YFSETQ come from the germline V gene. The CDR3 spells CASSLLGDRSSYNSPLHF. The CDR3 nucleotides are TGCGCCAGCAGCTTGTTGGGGGACAGGAGCTCCTATAATTCACCCCTCCACTTT.

V gene TRBV15 combines with J gene TRBJ2-7, with D perhaps matching TRBD1 (6 bases). The CDR3 is 13 residues long. V gave up 0 bases and J gave up 8 bases, with 11 bases separating them. Germline CDR1 reads LNHNV; CDR2 reads YYDKDF (reference sequence). Here the CDR3 DNA reads TGTGCCACCAGCAGAGATCCCAGGGGAAAGCAGTACTTC. It encodes CATSRDPRGKQYF. The full variable domain, in which reference TRBV15 and TRBJ2-7 provide the parts outside the CDR3, is DAMVIQNPRYQVTQFGKPVTLSCSQTLNHNVMYWYQQKSSQAPKLLFHYYDKDFNNEADTPDNFQSRRPNTSFCFLDIRSPGLGDTAMYLCATSRDPRGKQYFGPGTRLTVT.

Only a few counts were recorded for this clonotype. A much bigger clone sits one base away, suggesting this may be a read error. The chain employs TRBV11-2 and TRBJ2-1; D unclear. The CDR3 loop spans 12 amino acids. Germline-derived CDR1 and CDR2 are SGHAT and FQNNGV. V lost 4 bases and J lost 7, with 8 bases in between. CDR3 region: CASSSVGNEQFF. The CDR3 nucleotides are TGTGCCAGCAGCTCAGTGGGGAATGAGCAGTTCTTC.

The chain links TRBV6-1 to TRBJ2-1; no reliable D call. The CDR3 runs to 15 residues. In germline, CDR1 is MNHNS, CDR2 SASEGT. Trimming took off 4 bases at V and 6 bases at J, with 16 bases between the two ends. The CDR3 DNA sequence: TGTGCCAGCAGTGCAGGCCAAGCTCTTGGCAATGAGCAGTTCTTC. Its translation: CASSAGQALGNEQFF.

This clonotype has more than one count but fewer than ten. The chain combines TRBV4-3 with TRBJ2-5; D not certain. CDR1 LGHNA and CDR2 YSLEER come from the germline V gene. V was cut by 0 bases and J by 5 bases, with 10 bases left in between. The CDR3 extends over 14 amino acids. CDR3 coding DNA: TGCGCCAGCAGCCAAGAAGGCCGATGGGAGACCCAGTACTTC. It translates to CASSQEGRWETQYF.

This clonotype has only a few counts. V and J are TRBV18 and TRBJ2-7; TRBD2 might be the D (5 bases). The CDR3 totals 14 residues. Per germline, CDR1 KGHSH and CDR2 LQKENI. V was clipped by 1 base and J by 2 bases, with 9 bases between them. CDR3 nucleotide sequence: TGTGCCAGCTCACCACGTGAGGGAACCTACGAGCAGTACTTC. Translating gives CASSPREGTYEQYF.

J is TRBJ2-5 and V is TRBV12-3 or TRBV12-4; 8 bases line up with TRBD2. V lost 1 base to trimming and J lost 5 bases; unmatched junction nucleotides: 3. The CDR3 is made up of 14 amino acids. The CDR3 protein is CASSLGTSLETQYF. CDR3 DNA sequence: TGTGCCAGCAGTTTAGGGACTAGCCTGGAGACCCAGTACTTC.

This clonotype was counted a few times. CDR3 residues: CASSRRQTFNEKLFF. Written as DNA, the CDR3 is TGTGCCAGCAGTCGGAGACAGACCTTTAATGAAAAACTGTTTTTT. V usage is TRBV6-2 or TRBV6-3 and J usage is TRBJ1-4; a weak D match, TRBD1 (5 bases). This CDR3 has 15 residues. The germline V gene encodes CDR1 MNHEY and CDR2 SVGEGT. Between the trimmed V and J ends, which lost 5 bases and 4 bases, there was a span of 14 bases.

Comments on this clonotype: The CDR3 carries no conserved terminal phenylalanine or tryptophan, so it likely arises from a read error. V gene TRBV7-9 combines with J gene TRBJ2-5, with 9 bases aligning to TRBD1. Germline V gives CDR1 SEHNR, CDR2 FQNEAQ (reference sequence). CDR3 length equals 15 residues. Trimming took 6 bases from V and 3 from J; bases not matched to a gene: 8. CDR3 amino acids: CASRLTGGVEETQYV. In nucleotides, the CDR3 is TGTGCCAGCAGGTTGACAGGGGGGGTTGAAGAGACCCAGTACGTC.

The chain combines TRBV15 with TRBJ2-2; 9 positions match TRBD1. From germline, CDR1 is LNHNV and CDR2 YYDKDF (reference sequence). There are 14 residues in the CDR3. V lost 8 bases, J lost 6 bases, and 7 bases stayed unmatched. The CDR3 region is CATARDRVSGELFF. CDR3 nucleotide sequence: TGTGCCACCGCACGGGACAGGGTGTCCGGGGAGCTGTTTTTT.

In its sample, this clonotype was seen a few times. This chain connects TRBV4-1 to TRBJ2-2; D is uncertain. V shed 1 base and J shed 4 bases, with 7 bases lying between them. The CDR3 runs 14 residues. CDR1 MGHRA and CDR2 YSYEKL come from the germline V gene. The CDR3 region is CASSQVQSTGELFF. The CDR3 region has the DNA TGCGCCAGCAGCCAAGTTCAGAGCACCGGGGAGCTGTTTTTT.

Only a few counts were recorded for this clonotype. This chain links TRBV4-3 with TRBJ1-5; TRBD1 is a possible D gene (6 bases). Trimming left V 0 bases short and J 6 bases short, with 12 bases between. Germline loops: CDR1 LGHNA, CDR2 YSLEER. This CDR3 has 15 amino acids. The DNA for the CDR3 is TGCGCCAGCAGCCAAGATTGGAGGGGGGGTCAGCCCCAGCATTTT. Its protein product is CASSQDWRGGQPQHF.

J is TRBJ2-7 and V is TRBV7-9, with D possibly being TRBD1 (5 bases). The CDR3 consists of 13 residues. Germline V gene data show CDR1 as SEHNR and CDR2 as FQNEAQ (reference sequence). V gave up 6 bases and J gave up 3 bases, with 12 bases separating them. CDR3 sequence: CASRLAGNYEQYF. The CDR3 DNA sequence: TGTGCCAGCAGACTGGCAGGGAACTACGAGCAGTACTTC.

V and J are TRBV3-1 and TRBJ2-1; TRBD2 matches at 11 bases. J gave up 4 bases and V 8 bases, and 7 bases lay outside the gene matches. CDR1 LGHDT and CDR2 YNNKEL come from the germline V gene (reference sequence). CDR3 size: 15 residues. CDR3 in DNA: TGTGCCAGCGTTTTAGCGGGGGGGCAGTACAATGAGCAGTTCTTC. Translated: CASVLAGGQYNEQFF.

The V call is TRBV5-4, the J call TRBJ1-5, with D possibly matching TRBD1 (5 bases). Germline V gives CDR1 SGHNT, CDR2 YYREEE (reference sequence). There are 18 residues in the CDR3. The ends were cut back, 4 bases at V and 3 bases at J, with 23 bases in the middle. This chain's CDR3 is CASSPGPNLWGNNQPQHF. CDR3 bases: TGTGCCAGCAGCCCGGGACCGAATTTATGGGGAAACAATCAGCCCCAGCATTTT.

This chain connects TRBV6-6 to TRBJ1-1, with TRBD1 matching over 11 bases. The CDR3 totals 16 residues. CDR1 and CDR2 from the germline V gene are MNHNY and SVGAGI (reference sequence). With V trimmed by 6 bases and J by 5 bases, 11 bases remained unmatched. The CDR3 bases are TGTGCCAGCAGAAACCGCGGTGGGACAGGGGGGACTGAAGCTTTCTTT. Its protein is CASRNRGGTGGTEAFF.

In its sample, this clonotype was seen once. This rearrangement joins TRBV20-1 to TRBJ2-3, with 11 bases aligning to TRBD2. This CDR3 is 15 amino acids long. With V trimmed by 3 bases and J by 3 bases, 5 bases remained unmatched. The germline V gene has CDR1 DFQATT and CDR2 SNEGSKA (reference sequence). The CDR3 sequence: CSASPGTSGTDTQYF. CDR3 in DNA: TGCAGTGCTAGCCCCGGGACTAGCGGAACAGATACGCAGTATTTT.